This T cell receptor beta chain was identified in a study of blood T cell repertoires in COVID-19. Background on the study: PBMCs, B-cell-depleted T cells, or T cells provided the cDNA or gDNA that made up the material.

CDR3 size: 15 residues. V shed 4 bases and J shed 7 bases, with 17 bases lying between them. Germline CDR1 and CDR2: MNHEY and SVGAGI. Libraries were prepared by immunoSEQ multiplex PCR; TCRdb keeps only in-frame clonotypes and omits some of them. The sample lists 200,000 to 300,000 clones; 83% were seen once. This TCR came from a human donor in a cohort sampled during active COVID-19. The chain carries TRBV6-5 and TRBJ1-5; D possibly corresponds to TRBD1 (6 bases). Sequenced sample: peripheral blood. DNA of the CDR3: TGTGCCAGCAGTTCCCAACAGGGTTTTCGCCAGCCCCAGCATTTT. Protein sequence: CASSSQQGFRQPQHF.